These 10 T cell receptor beta chains came from one sample sequenced in a study of control samples from healthy donors and cancer patients. Repertoires were generated with immunoSEQ multiplex PCR, while TCRdb's copy carries only in-frame clones and drops some. The sample has more than 85,000 clones, around 89% seen once. The sample consisted of PBMCs. These receptors were collected from an older woman with lung cancer.

To note about this clone: Other nucleotide sequences in the sample specify the same CDR3. V gene TRBV18 combines with J gene TRBJ2-5; 7 bases agree with TRBD1. Germline loops: CDR1 KGHSH, CDR2 LQKENI. After removal of 4 bases from V and 1 base from J, the junction contained 0 bases not matched to a gene. The CDR3 contains 13 residues. CDR3 sequence: CASSRDSQETQYF. The CDR3 DNA reads TGTGCCAGCTCACGGGACAGCCAAGAGACCCAGTACTTC.

The genes are TRBV5-1 and TRBJ2-3, with D tentatively TRBD2 (5 bases). This CDR3 is built from 15 residues. Trimming took 4 bases from V and 2 from J, leaving 14 bases between them. Germline CDR1 SGHRS, CDR2 YFSETQ. The CDR3: CASSLTGRDTDTQYF. CDR3 DNA: TGCGCCAGCAGCCTGACGGGGAGAGACACAGATACGCAGTATTTT.

V gene TRBV7-9 combines with J gene TRBJ1-1, with unresolved D. The V gene's germline CDR1 is SEHNR and CDR2 FQNEAQ (reference sequence). V shed 5 bases and J shed 0 bases, with 13 bases lying between them. This CDR3 spans 15 amino acids. The CDR3 region has the DNA TGTGCCAGCAGCCCAACCTCAGCGATGAACACTGAAGCTTTCTTT. It translates to CASSPTSAMNTEAFF.

This chain uses TRBV19 with TRBJ2-7; D is unresolved. Germline V gene sequence: CDR1 LNHDA, CDR2 SQIVND (reference sequence). The V end was cut by 3 bases, the J end by 0 bases, with 9 bases between. This CDR3 region has 14 residues. The DNA of the CDR3 is TGTGCCAGTAGTATTCTTGGCCGCTCCTACGAGCAGTACTTC. Residues: CASSILGRSYEQYF.

The chain joins TRBV27 to TRBJ1-5; D not resolved. Germline V lookup: CDR1 MNHEY, CDR2 SMNVEV (reference sequence). The CDR3 extends over 13 amino acids. V lost 6 bases, J lost 5 bases, and 11 bases lay in between. The CDR3 coding sequence is TGTGCCAGCAGCTCGATGGGGTATCAGCCCCAGCATTTT. This sequence encodes CASSSMGYQPQHF.

This clone appeared a few times. The chain is built from TRBV20-1 and TRBJ2-3, with 16 bases that match TRBD2. The CDR3 loop spans 18 amino acids. The germline V gene has CDR1 DFQATT and CDR2 SNEGSKA (reference sequence). V gave up 6 bases and J gave up 2 bases; unmatched junction bases: 11. CDR3 in amino acids: CSASTGTSGGVLTDTQYF. The CDR3 bases are TGCAGTGCAAGTACCGGGACTAGCGGGGGGGTTCTCACAGATACGCAGTATTTT.

The chain uses TRBV5-1 and TRBJ2-3; 7 bases map to TRBD2. V was pared by 9 bases and J by 3 bases, with 10 bases of the junction left unmatched. This CDR3 is built from 14 residues. The germline V gene has CDR1 SGHRS and CDR2 YFSETQ. The CDR3 spells CATKMGTTTDTQYF. The DNA for the CDR3 is TGCGCCACCAAAATGGGGACTACAACAGATACGCAGTATTTT.

This chain connects TRBV11-3 to TRBJ2-5; no clear D. Deletions cut 1 base from V and 0 bases from J, with 6 bases between. CDR1 is SGHNT and CDR2 is YENEEA in the germline V gene. The CDR3 runs 14 residues. The CDR3 nucleotides read TGTGCCAGCAGCTTAGTCTCGTACCAAGAGACCCAGTACTTC. Translating it yields CASSLVSYQETQYF.

CDR3 sequence reads: CASSQDYGSGPTDTQYF. CDR3 sequence (DNA): TGTGCCAGCAGCCAAGATTACGGAAGCGGGCCTACAGATACGCAGTATTTT. The V gene is TRBV3-1 (or the pseudogene TRBV3-2), the J gene TRBJ2-3, with D maybe TRBD2 (6 bases). V lost 0 bases to trimming and J lost 3 bases, with 16 bases between them. This CDR3 contains 17 residues. The germline V gene has CDR1 LGHDT and CDR2 YNNKEL (reference sequence).

The J gene is TRBJ1-5, the V gene TRBV7-9; D might be TRBD1 (6 bases). Germline V gene lookup returns CDR1 SEHNR and CDR2 FQNEAQ (reference sequence). The CDR3 sequence is 14 residues long. V lost 4 bases to trimming and J lost 9 bases, with 16 bases between them. The chain's CDR3 is CASSSPDGRGPQHF. The CDR3 DNA follows: TGTGCCAGCAGCTCTCCCGATGGCAGGGGGCCCCAGCATTTT. Based on the CDR3 plus reference TRBV7-9 and TRBJ1-5, the full variable domain is DTGVSQNPRHKITKRGQNVTFRCDPISEHNRLYWYRQTLGQGPEFLTYFQNEAQLEKSRLLSDRFSAERPKGSFSTLEIQRTEQGDSAMYLCASSSPDGRGPQHFGDGTRLSIL.